This T cell receptor (beta chain) originates from a study of persistence of HIV-infected CD4 T cells. This was the immunoSEQ version 4 assay in survey mode. Using immunoSEQ multiplex PCR, the repertoire was profiled, and TCRdb retains in-frame clones only, with some absent. Of around 35,000 clones detected, roughly 90% appear once; the ten largest clones hold approximately 1.3%. Comment on this clone: The antigen remains unidentified.

This nonspecific control used anti-CD3/anti-CD28 bead stimulation of CD4+ T cells. CD4+ T cells upregulating both CD40 ligand and CD69 were sorted as responding cells. These HIV-1-infected adults initiated suppressive ART in chronic infection. V was cut by 2 bases and J by 4 bases, with 19 bases left in between. The CDR3 length is 17 residues. Germline CDR1 and CDR2: LGHNA and YNFKEQ. Material: CD4+ T cells sorted from PBMCs after approximately 19-hour stimulation, obtained from a patient who received antiretroviral therapy. This chain joins TRBV4-2 and TRBJ2-3; D is unclear. This receptor was taken from an adult man with HIV who was CMV-seropositive. The CDR3 DNA follows: TGTGCCAGCAGCCAACAAGTCTGGGTCGGCGGCGCAGATACGCAGTATTTT. Amino acid sequence: CASSQQVWVGGADTQYF.